Below, 23 T cell receptor beta chains from the same sample are listed, as sequenced in a study of shared clonotypes between healthy human individuals. Some clones are missing from TCRdb's copy, which holds only in-frame ones; the method was immunoSEQ multiplex PCR. The sample consists of about 500,000 clones, roughly three quarters of them appearing once. Sequenced material: PBMCs. Receptors originate from a middle-aged woman in good health. Some clones in this sample may be carry-over from other donors' samples.

J is TRBJ2-1 and V is TRBV30; no clear D. V dropped 2 bases and J dropped 6 bases, with 14 bases sitting between them. The CDR3 contains 14 residues. The germline CDR1 and CDR2 sequences are GTSNPN and SVGIG (reference sequence). The CDR3 spells CAWSQRSPPNEQFF. For the CDR3, the DNA is TGTGCCTGGAGTCAACGTAGCCCCCCCAATGAGCAGTTCTTC.

The V gene is TRBV18, the J gene TRBJ2-3, with D possibly matching TRBD1 (6 bases). The CDR3 consists of 15 residues. Per the germline V gene, CDR1 is KGHSH and CDR2 is LQKENI. Trimming removed 3 bases from V and 4 bases from J, with 14 bases in between. For the CDR3, the DNA is TGTGCCAGCTCACCTTCCATGGGGGCCCCAGATACGCAGTATTTT. Amino acids: CASSPSMGAPDTQYF.

This clone showed up just a few times. This sequence joins TRBV6-6 and TRBJ1-1, with 7 nucleotides matching TRBD1. Germline lookup yields CDR1 MNHNY and CDR2 SVGAGI (reference sequence). Trimming at V came to 0 bases and at J to 6 bases, leaving 10 bases not matched to a gene. The CDR3 spans 16 residues. The chain's CDR3 is CASSYSATGEKAEAFF. CDR3 coding DNA: TGTGCCAGCAGTTACTCGGCCACAGGGGAAAAGGCTGAAGCTTTCTTT.

This clone was counted between two and nine times. This sequence joins TRBV6-1 and TRBJ2-3; no clear D gene. Trimming removed 7 bases from V and 1 base from J, with 6 bases in between. This CDR3 contains 12 residues. Germline values: CDR1 MNHNS, CDR2 SASEGT. The CDR3 DNA follows: TGTGCCAGCAATTCTGGCACAGATACGCAGTATTTT. Translating it yields CASNSGTDTQYF.

This clone was found once. The V gene is TRBV9, the J gene TRBJ2-1; 11 positions match TRBD2. J was trimmed by 0 bases and V by 3 bases; bases with no gene match: 5. This CDR3 contains 17 residues. Germline CDR1 reads SGDLS; CDR2 reads YYNGEE. CDR3 in amino acids: CASSGTSGRSSYNEQFF. In nucleotides, the CDR3 is TGTGCCAGCAGCGGGACTAGCGGGCGGAGCTCCTACAATGAGCAGTTCTTC.

The rearrangement joins TRBV5-4 to TRBJ2-7, with 11 nucleotides matching TRBD2. Trimming took 0 bases from V and 6 from J; bases not matched to a gene: 5. Germline V gives CDR1 SGHNT, CDR2 YYREEE (reference sequence). The CDR3 is made up of 15 amino acids. The CDR3: CASSLALAGVGEQYF. CDR3 bases: TGTGCCAGCAGCTTGGCACTAGCGGGAGTTGGCGAGCAGTACTTC.

J is TRBJ2-1 and V is TRBV29-1; 8 bases are shared with TRBD1. J was trimmed by 5 bases and V by 3 bases; bases with no gene match: 3. CDR3 length equals 13 residues. In germline, CDR1 is SQVTM, CDR2 ANQGSEA. In nucleotides, the CDR3 is TGCAGCGTTGACAACAGGGGGGACAATGAGCAGTTCTTC. Translated: CSVDNRGDNEQFF.

This clone was counted between two and nine times. This sequence joins TRBV11-2 and TRBJ2-7, with TRBD2 identical over 13 bases. Unmatched junction bases numbered 10, after V lost 5 bases and J lost 9 bases. CDR3 length equals 15 residues. CDR1 SGHAT and CDR2 FQNNGV come from the germline V gene. The CDR3 nucleotides are TGTGCCAGCAGCAGCCAGTGGACTAGCGGGAGAGGGCAGTACTTC. As protein: CASSSQWTSGRGQYF. The full variable domain, rest sourced from reference TRBV11-2 and TRBJ2-7, is EAGVAQSPRYKIIEKRQSVAFWCNPISGHATLYWYQQILGQGPKLLIQFQNNGVVDDSQLPKDRFSAERLKGVDSTLKIQPAKLEDSAVYLCASSSQWTSGRGQYFGPGTRLTVT.

The chain is built from TRBV18 and TRBJ2-1; 13 bases align to TRBD2. After removal of 3 bases from V and 8 bases from J, the junction contained 7 bases not matched to a gene. The CDR3 runs to 16 residues. The germline CDR1 and CDR2 sequences are KGHSH and LQKENI. CDR3 amino acids: CASSPGGLAGTDEQFF. The CDR3, as DNA: TGTGCCAGCTCACCCGGGGGACTAGCGGGAACCGATGAGCAGTTCTTC.

J is TRBJ2-5 and V is TRBV19; D is unclear. V shed 4 bases and J shed 5 bases, with 14 bases lying between them. CDR3 length: 14 amino acids. CDR1 and CDR2 from the germline V gene are LNHDA and SQIVND (reference sequence). CDR3 bases: TGTGCCAGTAGTACATACACGATGAGGGAGACCCAGTACTTC. Residues: CASSTYTMRETQYF.

By its share, this clone is medium-sized. V and J are TRBV19 and TRBJ2-2; D gene ambiguous. CDR1 is LNHDA and CDR2 is SQIVND in the germline V gene (reference sequence). Trimming took off 3 bases at V and 1 base at J, with 12 bases between the two ends. CDR3 size: 16 residues. The CDR3 reads CASSIERLLNTGELFF. The DNA of the CDR3 is TGTGCCAGTAGTATCGAGAGGCTCCTGAACACCGGGGAGCTGTTTTTT. Supplemented by reference TRBV19 and TRBJ2-2, the full variable domain reads DGGITQSPKYLFRKEGQNVTLSCEQNLNHDAMYWYRQDPGQGLRLIYYSQIVNDFQKGDIAEGYSVSREKKESFPLTVTSAQKNPTAFYLCASSIERLLNTGELFFGEGSRLTVL.

The chain recombines TRBV27 with TRBJ2-7; TRBD2 aligns across 9 bases. Germline V CDR1 and CDR2: MNHEY, SMNVEV (reference sequence). CDR3 length equals 15 residues. With V trimmed by 1 base and J by 4 bases, 5 bases remained unmatched. The CDR3 spells CASSLYGTSTYEQYF. The CDR3, as DNA: TGTGCCAGCAGTTTATACGGGACTAGCACTTACGAGCAGTACTTC.

V usage is TRBV28 and J usage is TRBJ2-5; 13 nucleotides agree with TRBD2. Matching the DNA end better, TRBJ2-7 makes the J call doubtful. CDR1 and CDR2 from the germline V gene are MDHEN and SYDVKM. The CDR3 is 15 amino acids. The CDR3 sequence is CASSLGLAGSYEQYF. The CDR3, as DNA: TGTGCCAGCAGTTTGGGACTAGCGGGGAGCTACGAGCAGTACTTC.

The chain employs TRBV4-1 and TRBJ1-4, with a tentative D call TRBD1 (6 bases). Germline V gene sequence: CDR1 MGHRA, CDR2 YSYEKL. Trimming removed 4 bases from V and 4 bases from J, with 13 bases in between. The CDR3 spans 15 residues. The CDR3 nucleotides read TGCGCCAGCAGCCCGTATGGACAGCTTAATGAAAAACTGTTTTTT. Translated, it gives CASSPYGQLNEKLFF.

V is TRBV2 and J is TRBJ1-1; D remains ambiguous. The germline V gene encodes CDR1 SNHLY and CDR2 FYNNEI. The CDR3 runs 16 residues. V was pared by 5 bases and J by 1 base, with 17 bases between. DNA for the CDR3: TGTGCCAGCAGTCGTCAAGGAGGAGGGTCGAACACTGAAGCTTTCTTT. Protein: CASSRQGGGSNTEAFF.

This sequence joins TRBV28 and TRBJ2-5, with D possibly matching TRBD1 (6 bases). CDR3 length equals 14 residues. Germline V gene sequence: CDR1 MDHEN, CDR2 SYDVKM. V lost 7 bases and J 4 bases, leaving 16 bases between the germline ends. CDR3 loop: CASMRDTRRETQYF. Written as DNA, the CDR3 is TGTGCCAGCATGAGGGACACTAGGAGAGAGACCCAGTACTTC.

The chain employs TRBV6-5 and TRBJ2-1, with D possibly TRBD1 on 6 matching bases. The CDR3 length is 13 residues. Trimming stripped 6 bases from V and 3 bases from J, with 9 bases between. The germline CDR1 and CDR2 sequences are MNHEY and SVGAGI. The CDR3 region is CASRADSYNEQFF. The CDR3 DNA sequence: TGTGCCAGCAGAGCGGACAGCTACAATGAGCAGTTCTTC.

This clone occurred many times. Other DNA sequences within the sample encode an identical CDR3. The rearrangement uses TRBV2 and TRBJ2-7; D perhaps matches TRBD1 (7 bases). Germline loops: CDR1 SNHLY, CDR2 FYNNEI. CDR3 length: 14 residues. V lost 8 bases and J lost 3, with 17 bases in between. The CDR3 protein is CASLSNRGLYEQYF. In nucleotides, the CDR3 is TGTGCCAGCTTGTCAAACAGGGGACTCTACGAGCAGTACTTC.

The chain joins TRBV29-1 to TRBJ2-1; TRBD1 aligns across 10 bases. Germline V gene lookup returns CDR1 SQVTM and CDR2 ANQGSEA. After removal of 8 bases from V and 10 bases from J, the junction contained 14 bases not matched to a gene. This CDR3 contains 14 residues. CDR3 protein: CSLNLRDRGFEQFF. The CDR3 DNA is TGCAGCTTAAACCTCCGGGACAGGGGATTCGAGCAGTTCTTC.

This clone was found a few times. The rearrangement links TRBV9 to TRBJ1-5, with D uncertain. Trimming stripped 0 bases from V and 5 bases from J, with 12 bases between. This CDR3 spans 15 amino acids. Germline CDR1 SGDLS, CDR2 YYNGEE. The CDR3, as DNA: TGTGCCAGCAGCGTAGGGCCGGCATCCGATCAGCCCCAGCATTTT. Residues: CASSVGPASDQPQHF. Using reference TRBV9 and TRBJ1-5 for the parts outside the CDR3, the full variable domain is DSGVTQTPKHLITATGQRVTLRCSPRSGDLSVYWYQQSLDQGLQFLIQYYNGEERAKGNILERFSAQQFPDLHSELNLSSLELGDSALYFCASSVGPASDQPQHFGDGTRLSIL.

The table lists this clone with a few counts. V is TRBV19 and J is TRBJ2-1; a possible D gene is TRBD2 (5 bases). V was shortened by 5 bases and J by 4 bases, with 15 bases between the two germline ends. The germline V gene encodes CDR1 LNHDA and CDR2 SQIVND (reference sequence). CDR3 size: 15 residues. In DNA form, the CDR3 reads TGTGCCAGTAGTCTCGAGGGCCAAACTTACAATGAGCAGTTCTTC. Its protein product is CASSLEGQTYNEQFF.

The rearrangement joins TRBV7-8 to TRBJ2-3; D call uncertain. Trimming removed 5 bases at V and 0 bases at J, with 18 bases between. Per germline, CDR1 SGHVS and CDR2 FQNEAQ. CDR3 length: 17 amino acids. The DNA of the CDR3 is TGTGCCAGCAGCCCCCCAGATCTATCCCCGAGCACAGATACGCAGTATTTT. Protein: CASSPPDLSPSTDTQYF.

This clone was detected once. The chain carries TRBV29-1 and TRBJ2-1, with 9 bases matching TRBD1. With V trimmed by 7 bases and J by 10 bases, 8 bases remained unmatched. This CDR3 has 12 residues. The V gene's germline CDR1 is SQVTM and CDR2 ANQGSEA. The CDR3 nucleotides read TGCAGCGCTGGGACAGGGAGTCGAGAGCAGTTCTTC. The encoded protein is CSAGTGSREQFF.